The following is a T cell receptor beta chain sequence with its context. What it recognizes is unknown. Germline-derived CDR1 and CDR2 are SNHLY and FYNNEI. J lost 6 bases, V lost 6 bases, and 16 bases had no gene match. The CDR3 runs 16 residues. TCRdb keeps only in-frame clones here, not all; method: immunoSEQ multiplex PCR. The profile shows tens of thousands of clones, 60% to 80% of them singletons. This specimen comes from a study of shared clonotypes between healthy human individuals. General study findings and limits: Larger estimated richness was generally seen in naive subsets than in memory subsets. The study found roughly 5% of naive CD4 clonotypes shared across a handful of donors. Inspection by rarefaction showed sorted-subset sequencing to be incomplete despite large depth. Only blood underwent sampling, and tissue repertoires likely differ.

The sample comprised memory CD8+ T cells sorted from blood. Noted subset: CD45RO+ cells pooled with CCR7-negative TemRA cells. The TCR sequence derives from a man younger than 40 in good health. V gene TRBV2 combines with J gene TRBJ2-7, with 8 bases fitting TRBD1. In DNA form, the CDR3 reads TGTGCCAGCAGCAAAGACACCAGGGGGCAATCAGGCGAGCAGTACTTC. It encodes CASSKDTRGQSGEQYF.